This T cell receptor (beta chain) was identified during a study of T cell responses to AZD1222 COVID-19 vaccine. Clones were sequenced by immunoSEQ multiplex PCR, and TCRdb holds only the in-frame ones, with some missing. This sample has tens of thousands of clones; about four fifths occur once, and the top ten carry 26%. This CDR3 comprises 15 residues. In germline, CDR1 is SGDLS, CDR2 YYNGEE. V lost 5 bases to trimming and J lost 2 bases; unmatched junction nucleotides: 3. As regards this clone: Its antigen is not known.

Overall study results and limits: Two AZD1222 doses significantly raised spike-specific TCR breadth and depth over controls. Unmutated variant regions are reportedly targeted by nearly half of spike-specific TCRs. CD4 TCRs linked to vaccination spanned spike, dominating at 160-218 and 743-854.

The sequencing here drew on peripheral blood, taken 28 days after the second AZD1222 dose. This chain connects TRBV9 to TRBJ2-2, with 10 bases aligning to TRBD2. The TCR sequence derives from an adult who received the AZD1222 COVID-19 vaccine. The CDR3: CASRRTSGNTGELFF. The DNA of the CDR3 is TGTGCCAGCAGACGGACTAGCGGTAACACCGGGGAGCTGTTTTTT.